Below are 32 T cell receptor beta chains sequenced from a single sample in a study of blood T cells in healthy people across ages. A second PCR, run for roughly 7 to 11 cycles, used a sample-barcoded 5' primer plus a J-beta primer mix. TCRdb passed the 5' RACE reads through MiXCR, listing each CDR3 protein once. The data hold 850,000 to 1,000,000 distinct CDR3 sequences, with around 46% observed a single time. Sequenced: blood. These receptors originate from a man aged 25 to 40 in good health.

The genes are TRBV3-1 and TRBJ2-3; 8 bases line up with TRBD2. Germline values: CDR1 LGHDT, CDR2 YNNKEL (reference sequence). The CDR3 contains 16 residues. V shed 4 bases and J 1 base; nucleotides not matched to a gene: 7. DNA of the CDR3: TGTGCCAGCAGCCCCCGGGGGGGGGGACGCACAGATACGCAGTATTTT. Protein product: CASSPRGGGRTDTQYF.

This sequence joins TRBV2 and TRBJ1-6, with D unresolved. V dropped 8 bases and J dropped 7 bases, with 12 bases sitting between them. CDR3 length equals 13 residues. Looked up from germline, CDR1 is SNHLY and CDR2 is FYNNEI. The CDR3 sequence is CASFGVWNSPLHF. CDR3 nucleotides: TGTGCCAGCTTCGGGGTTTGGAATTCACCCCTCCACTTT.

The genes are TRBV27 and TRBJ2-5; D uncertain. The CDR3 loop spans 13 amino acids. V lost 5 bases and J lost 2, with 9 bases in between. CDR1 MNHEY and CDR2 SMNVEV come from the germline V gene (reference sequence). CDR3 coding DNA: TGTGCCAGCAGTCTATTAGAGCAAGAGACCCAGTACTTC. Translation: CASSLLEQETQYF.

V usage is TRBV10-3 and J usage is TRBJ2-7, with D possibly TRBD2 on 6 matching bases. This CDR3 comprises 14 residues. Germline CDR1 ENHRY, CDR2 SYGVKD. V was shortened by 0 bases and J by 2 bases, with 8 bases between the two germline ends. The CDR3 coding sequence is TGTGCCATCAGTGAGTCACCGGGGGCCTACGAGCAGTACTTC. This codes for CAISESPGAYEQYF.

The table lists this clonotype with many counts. The CDR3: CSVNQGNEQYF. Written as DNA, the CDR3 is TGCAGCGTCAATCAGGGGAACGAGCAGTACTTC. The J gene is TRBJ2-7, the V gene TRBV29-1; a possible D gene is TRBD1 (6 bases). V was shortened by 6 bases and J by 5 bases, with 11 bases between the two germline ends. In germline, CDR1 is SQVTM, CDR2 ANQGSEA. CDR3 length: 11 residues.

Only a few counts were recorded for this clonotype. The chain combines TRBV7-3 with TRBJ2-5; weak D call: TRBD1 (6 bases). Germline V gene sequence: CDR1 SGHTA, CDR2 FQGTGA. V was clipped by 5 bases and J by 1 base, with 14 bases between them. The CDR3 consists of 15 residues. CDR3: CASSDNGDIQETQYF. The CDR3 DNA is TGTGCCAGCAGCGACAACGGGGACATCCAAGAGACCCAGTACTTC.

This clonotype was recorded a few times. The rearrangement links TRBV24-1 to TRBJ2-1; D is undetermined. CDR3 length equals 12 residues. In germline, CDR1 is KGHDR, CDR2 SFDVKD. Trimming shortened V by 6 bases and J by 6 bases, and 8 bases separated the two germline ends. CDR3 protein: CATSTQANEQFF. The CDR3 DNA reads TGTGCCACCAGTACCCAGGCCAATGAGCAGTTCTTC.

Notes on this clonotype: The junction departs from the called germline gene at one end, perhaps through a read error. The genes are TRBV7-9 and TRBJ2-1; D possibly corresponds to TRBD1 (5 bases). Germline CDR1 reads SEHNR; CDR2 reads FQNEAQ (reference sequence). This CDR3 has 15 amino acids. CDR3 nucleotide sequence: TGTGCCAGCAACTTAGGACACCCAACCCTCTATGAGCAGTTCTTC. As protein: CASNLGHPTLYEQFF.

CDR3 DNA sequence: TGTGCCAGCAGCTGGGGACAAGCAGCAACTAATGAAAAACTGTTTTTT. Its translation: CASSWGQAATNEKLFF. The chain recombines TRBV5-6 with TRBJ1-4, with a tentative D call TRBD1 (6 bases). V was shortened by 3 bases and J by 0 bases, with 12 bases between the two germline ends. Germline CDR1 reads SGHDT; CDR2 reads YYEEEE. CDR3 length: 16 residues.

This clonotype was found a few times. The rearrangement uses TRBV18 and TRBJ2-1, with 9 bases matching TRBD1. V shed 6 bases and J 8 bases; nucleotides not matched to a gene: 5. CDR3 length: 13 residues. CDR1 and CDR2 from the germline V gene are KGHSH and LQKENI. The CDR3 loop is CASSRDRVDEQFF. The CDR3 nucleotides read TGTGCCAGCTCCAGGGACAGGGTCGATGAGCAGTTCTTC.

The J gene is TRBJ1-6, the V gene TRBV12-3 or TRBV12-4, with 7 bases identical to TRBD1. The CDR3 loop spans 14 amino acids. With 5 bases clipped from V and 8 bases from J, the junction kept 6 bases outside the gene matches. This chain's CDR3 is CASSLRQGYSPLHF. In DNA, the CDR3 is TGTGCCAGCAGTCTCCGACAGGGCTATTCACCCCTCCACTTT.

This chain links TRBV11-2 with TRBJ2-3; D is uncertain. The germline V and J ends were trimmed by 2 bases and 5 bases, with 5 bases remaining between them. The CDR3 covers 12 residues. Germline CDR1 reads SGHAT; CDR2 reads FQNNGV. The CDR3: CASSLILDTQYF. DNA of the CDR3: TGTGCCAGCAGCTTAATATTAGATACGCAGTATTTT.

The V and J genes are TRBV9 and TRBJ1-1; D is possibly TRBD1 (5 bases). Germline V gives CDR1 SGDLS, CDR2 YYNGEE. The CDR3 is 15 amino acids. V dropped 1 base and J dropped 5 bases, with 15 bases sitting between them. CDR3 residues: CASSVPGEGWTEAFF. For the CDR3, the DNA is TGTGCCAGCAGCGTACCTGGTGAGGGGTGGACTGAAGCTTTCTTT.

A word on this clonotype: A read error is possible here, since a much larger clone lies one base away. The genes are TRBV6-1 and TRBJ2-1; 9 bases are shared with TRBD2. CDR3 size: 13 residues. V lost 6 bases, J lost 13 bases, and 10 bases stayed unmatched. The germline V gene encodes CDR1 MNHNS and CDR2 SASEGT. CDR3 loop: CASSRLAEETQFF. The CDR3 DNA reads TGTGCCAGCAGCAGACTAGCGGAGGAGACCCAGTTCTTC.

The chain is built from TRBV6-2 or TRBV6-3 and TRBJ2-1, with 8 positions matching TRBD1. This CDR3 has 16 amino acids. V dropped 4 bases and J dropped 0; count of bases not matched to a gene: 5. Per the germline V gene, CDR1 is MNHEY and CDR2 is SVGEGT. The CDR3: CASSSHDRGSYNEQFF. CDR3 nucleotide sequence: TGTGCCAGCAGTTCCCATGACAGGGGCTCCTACAATGAGCAGTTCTTC.

V and J are TRBV7-9 and TRBJ2-5, with D unresolved. The CDR3 runs to 14 residues. V was trimmed by 0 bases and J by 0 bases, leaving 5 bases between them. CDR1 SEHNR and CDR2 FQNEAQ come from the germline V gene (reference sequence). The CDR3 coding sequence is TGTGCCAGCAGCTTAGCGGCCAACCAAGAGACCCAGTACTTC. It is translated as CASSLAANQETQYF. Full variable domain (remainder filled in from reference TRBV7-9 and TRBJ2-5): DTGVSQNPRHKITKRGQNVTFRCDPISEHNRLYWYRQTLGQGPEFLTYFQNEAQLEKSRLLSDRFSAERPKGSFSTLEIQRTEQGDSAMYLCASSLAANQETQYFGPGTRLLVL.

This rearrangement joins TRBV28 to TRBJ2-1; the D gene is possibly TRBD2 (6 bases). V was cut by 6 bases and J by 3 bases, with 18 bases left in between. The CDR3 runs 16 residues. Germline CDR1 MDHEN, CDR2 SYDVKM. CDR3 region: CASRPAGQGSYNEQFF. The CDR3 DNA reads as TGTGCCAGCAGGCCTGCGGGGCAGGGTAGCTACAATGAGCAGTTCTTC.

This clonotype was recorded at least ten times. The CDR3 bases are TGTGCCAGCAGGAAGATAGCGGAAGATACGCAGTATTTT. As protein: CASRKIAEDTQYF. The chain joins TRBV7-2 to TRBJ2-3; D is perhaps TRBD2 (6 bases). The germline V gene encodes CDR1 SGHTA and CDR2 FQGNSA. With 6 bases removed from V and 5 bases from J, the gap between germline ends came to 12 bases. This CDR3 has 13 amino acids.

The V call is TRBV12-3 or TRBV12-4, the J call TRBJ2-3; 7 bases fit TRBD1. Losses at the gene ends were 7 bases for V and 2 bases for J; bases not matched to a gene: 6. The CDR3 is 14 amino acids. CDR3: CASTRQGITDTQYF. The CDR3 region has the DNA TGTGCCAGCACGCGACAGGGAATCACAGATACGCAGTATTTT.

In regard to this clonotype: Germline and junction disagree at one end, which may indicate a read error. The rearrangement links TRBV5-1 to TRBJ2-3; D perhaps matches TRBD2 (6 bases). Looked up from germline, CDR1 is SGHRS and CDR2 is YFSETQ. This CDR3 spans 14 amino acids. The CDR3 reads CASSLGGNTDTQYF. For the CDR3, the DNA is TGTGCCAGCAGCTTAGGAGGGAATACTGATACGCAGTATTTT.

The chain recombines TRBV20-1 with TRBJ2-1; 12 bases match TRBD2. CDR3 length: 16 amino acids. From germline, CDR1 is DFQATT and CDR2 SNEGSKA (reference sequence). Trimming cost V 3 bases and J 2 bases; bases outside gene matches: 5. CDR3 in amino acids: CSASPPSGRAYNEQFF. The CDR3 nucleotides are TGCAGTGCTAGCCCCCCTAGCGGGAGGGCCTACAATGAGCAGTTCTTC.

V and J are TRBV10-3 and TRBJ2-1; D might be TRBD1 (5 bases). The CDR3 spans 14 residues. V lost 7 bases and J 3 bases, leaving 13 bases between the germline ends. Germline CDR1 is ENHRY and CDR2 is SYGVKD. The CDR3 coding sequence is TGTGCCATCAACCCAGACGACAGCTACAATGAGCAGTTCTTC. This gives the protein CAINPDDSYNEQFF.

This clonotype was counted a few times. The chain recombines TRBV28 with TRBJ2-7; possibly TRBD1 for D (6 bases). V lost 6 bases to trimming and J lost 10 bases, with 19 bases between them. From germline, CDR1 is MDHEN and CDR2 SYDVKM. This CDR3 spans 13 amino acids. Written as DNA, the CDR3 is TGTGCCAGCAGCCTTAAGATCCAGGGGAATCAGTACTTC. Protein: CASSLKIQGNQYF. The variable domain in full, completed from reference TRBV28 and TRBJ2-7, reads DVKVTQSSRYLVKRTGEKVFLECVQDMDHENMFWYRQDPGLGLRLIYFSYDVKMKEKGDIPEGYSVSREKKERFSLILESASTNQTSMYLCASSLKIQGNQYFGPGTRLTVT.

CDR3 in DNA: TGTGCCAGCAGTTCCGACCCGAACAGGGGGCGGACTCAGCCCCAGCATTTT. Protein: CASSSDPNRGRTQPQHF. J is TRBJ1-5 and V is TRBV6-2 or TRBV6-3, with 9 bases aligning to TRBD1. The ends lost 4 bases at V and 6 bases at J; junction bases unmatched: 13. Germline V lookup: CDR1 MNHEY, CDR2 SVGEGT. The CDR3 runs to 17 residues.

The sample holds many counts of this clonotype. The V and J genes are TRBV27 and TRBJ2-5, with D hard to call. Germline assignment: CDR1 MNHEY and CDR2 SMNVEV (reference sequence). This CDR3 region has 18 residues. Between the trimmed V and J ends, which lost 7 bases and 5 bases, there was a span of 29 bases. CDR3 coding DNA: TGTGCCAGCATGAGTCCCTACTCCAACCCTAGAGCATGGGAGACCCAGTACTTC. Its protein product is CASMSPYSNPRAWETQYF.

Note on this clonotype: At one of its ends the junction is not consistent with the germline gene, which may arise from a read error. J is TRBJ2-5 and V is TRBV6-1; D may be TRBD2 (5 bases). CDR1 is MNHNS, CDR2 SASEGT, per germline. The CDR3 consists of 13 residues. The CDR3 bases are TGTGCCGGCAGCGAAGACCCCGGGAATGAGCAGTACTTC. This translates into CAGSEDPGNEQYF.

This clonotype has more than one count but fewer than ten. The chain is built from TRBV27 and TRBJ1-5; D is unresolved. Germline values: CDR1 MNHEY, CDR2 SMNVEV (reference sequence). There are 14 residues in the CDR3. V dropped 3 bases and J dropped 6 bases, with 12 bases sitting between them. CDR3 DNA sequence: TGTGCCAGCAGTTTTTCGTCCTCGGGTCAGCCCCAGCATTTT. This gives the protein CASSFSSSGQPQHF.

The rearrangement joins TRBV27 to TRBJ2-1, with a weak D call TRBD1 (6 bases). The germline V gene encodes CDR1 MNHEY and CDR2 SMNVEV (reference sequence). This CDR3 comprises 14 residues. The V gene lost 5 bases and the J gene lost 12 bases, with 20 bases spanning the gap. The CDR3 protein is CASSVPGTRTGQFF. The CDR3, as DNA: TGTGCCAGCAGTGTTCCGGGGACAAGGACGGGGCAGTTCTTC.

The V gene is TRBV2, the J gene TRBJ2-4; D remains ambiguous. The germline gives CDR1 SNHLY, CDR2 FYNNEI. The V and J ends lost 5 bases and 0 bases respectively, with 14 bases between them. This CDR3 is 16 amino acids long. Here the CDR3 reads CASSQEGGIAKNIQYF. The CDR3 DNA is TGTGCCAGCAGTCAAGAAGGTGGGATAGCCAAAAACATTCAGTACTTC.

This clonotype has more than one count but fewer than ten. Given a much more abundant clone one base away, this may be a read error. The chain uses TRBV28 and TRBJ2-7; 8 positions match TRBD1. Germline CDR1 reads MDHEN; CDR2 reads SYDVKM. Unmatched junction bases numbered 0, after V lost 0 bases and J lost 2 bases. This CDR3 has 14 amino acids. In DNA form, the CDR3 reads TGTGCCAGCAGTTTATGGACAGGGGCCTACGAGCAGTACTTC. Amino acid sequence: CASSLWTGAYEQYF.

The chain employs TRBV7-3 and TRBJ2-3, with TRBD1 as a possible D gene (5 bases). This CDR3 contains 14 residues. The V end was cut by 3 bases, the J end by 4 bases, with 11 bases between. Germline-derived CDR1 and CDR2 are SGHTA and FQGTGA. CDR3 DNA sequence: TGTGCCAGCAGCTTGCAGACAGCTTCAGATACGCAGTATTTT. This sequence encodes CASSLQTASDTQYF. Supplemented by reference TRBV7-3 and TRBJ2-3, the full variable domain reads GAGVSQTPSNKVTEKGKYVELRCDPISGHTALYWYRQSLGQGPEFLIYFQGTGAADDSGLPNDRFFAVRPEGSVSTLKIQRTERGDSAVYLCASSLQTASDTQYFGPGTRLTVL.

The V gene is TRBV5-6, the J gene TRBJ2-2, with 7 bases aligning to TRBD1. Germline CDR1 reads SGHDT; CDR2 reads YYEEEE. The CDR3 has 14 residues. After removal of 5 bases from V and 2 bases from J, the junction contained 3 bases not matched to a gene. The CDR3 here is CASRGQINTGELFF. The CDR3 DNA reads TGTGCCAGCAGGGGACAGATCAACACCGGGGAGCTGTTTTTT. The entire variable domain, with the rest obtained from reference TRBV5-6 and TRBJ2-2, is as follows: DAGVTQSPTHLIKTRGQQVTLRCSPKSGHDTVSWYQQALGQGPQFIFQYYEEEERQRGNFPDRFSGHQFPNYSSELNVNALLLGDSALYLCASRGQINTGELFFGEGSRLTVL.